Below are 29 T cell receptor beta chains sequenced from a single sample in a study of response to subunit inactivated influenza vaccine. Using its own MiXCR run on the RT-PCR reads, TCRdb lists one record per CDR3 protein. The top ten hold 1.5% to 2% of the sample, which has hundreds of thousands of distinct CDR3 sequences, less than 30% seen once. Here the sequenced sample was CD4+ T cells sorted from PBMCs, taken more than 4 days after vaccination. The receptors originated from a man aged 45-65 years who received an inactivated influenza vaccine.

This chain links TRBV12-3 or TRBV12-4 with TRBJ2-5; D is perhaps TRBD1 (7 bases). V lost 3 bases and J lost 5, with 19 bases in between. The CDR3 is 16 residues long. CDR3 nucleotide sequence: TGTGCCAGCAGTTTGAGGAGGGGGCTCGGAGGGGAGACCCAGTACTTC. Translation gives CASSLRRGLGGETQYF.

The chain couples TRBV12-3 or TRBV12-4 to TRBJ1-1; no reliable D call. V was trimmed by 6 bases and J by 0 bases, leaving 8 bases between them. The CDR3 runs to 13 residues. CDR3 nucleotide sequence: TGTGCCAGCAGGATCTCATTGAACACTGAAGCTTTCTTT. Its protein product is CASRISLNTEAFF.

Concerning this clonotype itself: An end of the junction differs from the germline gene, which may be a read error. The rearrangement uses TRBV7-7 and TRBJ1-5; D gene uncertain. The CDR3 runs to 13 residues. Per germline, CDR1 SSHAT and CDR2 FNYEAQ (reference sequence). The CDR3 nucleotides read TGTGCTAGCAGCTCTCGGGAGGGTCAGCCCCAGCATTTT. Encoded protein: CASSSREGQPQHF.

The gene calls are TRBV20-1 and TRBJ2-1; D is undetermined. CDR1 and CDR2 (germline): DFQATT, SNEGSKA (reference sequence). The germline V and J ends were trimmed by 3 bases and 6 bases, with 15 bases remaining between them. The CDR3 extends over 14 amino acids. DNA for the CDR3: TGCAGTGCTAGTATTTCCGCGTGGGCCAATGAGCAGTTCTTC. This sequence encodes CSASISAWANEQFF.

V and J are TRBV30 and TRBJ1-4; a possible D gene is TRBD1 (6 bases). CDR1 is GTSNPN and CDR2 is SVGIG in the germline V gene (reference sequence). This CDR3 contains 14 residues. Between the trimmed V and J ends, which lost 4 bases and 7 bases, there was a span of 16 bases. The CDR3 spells CAWTYTGGGEKLFF. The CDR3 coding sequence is TGTGCCTGGACCTATACAGGAGGGGGTGAAAAACTGTTTTTT.

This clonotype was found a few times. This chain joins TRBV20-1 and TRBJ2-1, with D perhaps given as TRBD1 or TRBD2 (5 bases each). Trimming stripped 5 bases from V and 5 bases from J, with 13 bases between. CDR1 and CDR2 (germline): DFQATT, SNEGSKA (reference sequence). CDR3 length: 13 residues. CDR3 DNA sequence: TGCAGTGCTGCGATGGGGGACCACAATGAGCAGTTCTTC. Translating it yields CSAAMGDHNEQFF.

DNA of the CDR3: TGTGCCATCAGTCCGGGACAGGGCTTTGGTCAGCCCCAGCATTTT. Translation gives CAISPGQGFGQPQHF. The V call is TRBV10-3, the J call TRBJ1-5; 9 positions agree with TRBD1. The CDR3 runs to 15 residues. The germline gives CDR1 ENHRY, CDR2 SYGVKD. V lost 5 bases to trimming and J lost 6 bases; unmatched junction nucleotides: 8.

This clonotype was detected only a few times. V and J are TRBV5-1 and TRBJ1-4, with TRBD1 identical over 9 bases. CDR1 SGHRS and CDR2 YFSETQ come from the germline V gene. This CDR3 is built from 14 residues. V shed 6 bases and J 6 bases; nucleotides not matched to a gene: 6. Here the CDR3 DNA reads TGCGCCAGCAAGACGGACAGGGGACATGAAAAACTGTTTTTT. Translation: CASKTDRGHEKLFF.

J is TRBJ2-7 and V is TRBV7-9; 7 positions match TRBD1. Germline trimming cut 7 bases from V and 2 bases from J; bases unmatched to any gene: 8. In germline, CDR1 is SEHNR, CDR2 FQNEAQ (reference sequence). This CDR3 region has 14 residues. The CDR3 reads CASNSRQGPYEQYF. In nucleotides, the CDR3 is TGTGCCAGCAACTCTCGACAGGGCCCCTACGAGCAGTACTTC.

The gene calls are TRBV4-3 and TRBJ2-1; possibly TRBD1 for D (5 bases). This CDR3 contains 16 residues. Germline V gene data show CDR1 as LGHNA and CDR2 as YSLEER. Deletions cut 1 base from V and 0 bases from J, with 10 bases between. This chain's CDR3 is CASSQALDSSYNEQFF. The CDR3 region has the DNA TGCGCCAGCAGCCAAGCTCTAGACAGCTCCTACAATGAGCAGTTCTTC.

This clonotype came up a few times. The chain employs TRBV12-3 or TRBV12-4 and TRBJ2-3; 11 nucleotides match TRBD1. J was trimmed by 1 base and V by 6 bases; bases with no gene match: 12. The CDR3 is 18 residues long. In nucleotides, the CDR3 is TGTGCCAGCAGGGATTCATGGACAGGGGGCCCTCGCACAGATACGCAGTATTTT. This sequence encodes CASRDSWTGGPRTDTQYF.

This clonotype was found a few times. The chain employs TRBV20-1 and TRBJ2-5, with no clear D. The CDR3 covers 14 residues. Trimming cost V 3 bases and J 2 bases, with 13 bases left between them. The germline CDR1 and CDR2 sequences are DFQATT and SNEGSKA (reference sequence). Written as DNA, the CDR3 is TGCAGTGCTAGCGAGCGCATTCCTCAAGAGACCCAGTACTTC. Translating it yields CSASERIPQETQYF.

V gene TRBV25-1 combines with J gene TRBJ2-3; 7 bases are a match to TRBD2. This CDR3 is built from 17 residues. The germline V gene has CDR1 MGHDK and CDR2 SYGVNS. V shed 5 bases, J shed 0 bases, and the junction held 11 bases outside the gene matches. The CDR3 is CASSRGAGPLSTDTQYF. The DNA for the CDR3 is TGTGCCAGCAGTAGGGGAGCGGGGCCGCTTAGCACAGATACGCAGTATTTT.

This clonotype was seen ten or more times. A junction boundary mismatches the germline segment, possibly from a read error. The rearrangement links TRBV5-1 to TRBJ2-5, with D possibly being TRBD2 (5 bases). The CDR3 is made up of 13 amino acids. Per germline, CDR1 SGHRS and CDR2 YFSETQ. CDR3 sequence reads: CASSPGLQETQYF. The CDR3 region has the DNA TGTGCCAGCAGCCCCGGACTCCAAGAGACCCAGTACTTC.

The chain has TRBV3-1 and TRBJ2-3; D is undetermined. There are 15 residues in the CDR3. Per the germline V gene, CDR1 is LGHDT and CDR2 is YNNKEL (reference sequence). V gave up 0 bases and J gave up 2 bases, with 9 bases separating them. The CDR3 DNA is TGTGCCAGCAGCCAAGAGGGTACCTACACAGATACGCAGTATTTT. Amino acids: CASSQEGTYTDTQYF.

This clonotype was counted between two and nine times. The CDR3 sequence is CASRGGGRYEQFF. CDR3 bases: TGTGCCAGCCGAGGGGGGGGGCGTTATGAGCAGTTCTTC. The chain couples TRBV28 to TRBJ2-1, with TRBD2 as a possible D gene (7 bases). This CDR3 is built from 13 residues. CDR1 is MDHEN, CDR2 SYDVKM, per germline. V was shortened by 8 bases and J by 8 bases, with 16 bases between the two germline ends.

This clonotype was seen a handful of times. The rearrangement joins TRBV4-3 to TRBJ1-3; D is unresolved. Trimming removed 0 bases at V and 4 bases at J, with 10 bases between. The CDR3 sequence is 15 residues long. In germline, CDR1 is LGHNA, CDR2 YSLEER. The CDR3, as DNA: TGCGCCAGCAGCCAAGATCGCCAAGGCGGAAACACCATATATTTT. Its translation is CASSQDRQGGNTIYF.

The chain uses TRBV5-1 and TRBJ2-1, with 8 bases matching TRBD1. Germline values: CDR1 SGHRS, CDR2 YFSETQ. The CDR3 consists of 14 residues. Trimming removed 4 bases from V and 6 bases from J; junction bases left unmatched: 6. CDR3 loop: CASSPQGAANEQFF. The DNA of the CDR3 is TGCGCCAGCAGCCCTCAGGGGGCAGCCAATGAGCAGTTCTTC.

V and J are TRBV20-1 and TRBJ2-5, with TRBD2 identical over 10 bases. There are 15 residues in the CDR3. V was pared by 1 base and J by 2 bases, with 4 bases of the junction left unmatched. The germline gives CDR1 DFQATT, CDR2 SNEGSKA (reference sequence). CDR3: CSARGLAGAQETQYF. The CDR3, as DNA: TGCAGTGCTAGAGGGCTAGCGGGGGCACAAGAGACCCAGTACTTC.

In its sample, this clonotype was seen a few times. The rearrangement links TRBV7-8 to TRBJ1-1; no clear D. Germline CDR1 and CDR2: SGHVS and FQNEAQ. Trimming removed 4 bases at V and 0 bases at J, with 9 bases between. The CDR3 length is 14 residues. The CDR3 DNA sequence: TGTGCCAGCAGCTCGGCAATCCTGAACACTGAAGCTTTCTTT. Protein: CASSSAILNTEAFF.

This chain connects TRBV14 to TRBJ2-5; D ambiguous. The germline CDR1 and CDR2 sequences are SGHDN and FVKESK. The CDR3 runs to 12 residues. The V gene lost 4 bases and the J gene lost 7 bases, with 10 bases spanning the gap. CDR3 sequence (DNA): TGTGCCAGCAGCCCTCTCGACGGGACCCAGTACTTC. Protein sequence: CASSPLDGTQYF.

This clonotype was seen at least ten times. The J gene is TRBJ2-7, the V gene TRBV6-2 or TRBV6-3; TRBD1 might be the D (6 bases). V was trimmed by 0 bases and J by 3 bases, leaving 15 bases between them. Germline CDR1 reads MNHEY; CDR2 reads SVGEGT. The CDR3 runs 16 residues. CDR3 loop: CASSYSRLTGHYEQYF. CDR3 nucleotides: TGTGCCAGCAGTTACTCCCGCTTGACAGGCCACTACGAGCAGTACTTC.

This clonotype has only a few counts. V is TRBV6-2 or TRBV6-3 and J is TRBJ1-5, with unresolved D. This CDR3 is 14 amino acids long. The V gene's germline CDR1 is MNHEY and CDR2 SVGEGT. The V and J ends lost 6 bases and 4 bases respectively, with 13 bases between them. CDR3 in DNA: TGTGCCAGCAGCCCTGTGGGGATTAATCAGCCCCAGCATTTT. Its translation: CASSPVGINQPQHF.

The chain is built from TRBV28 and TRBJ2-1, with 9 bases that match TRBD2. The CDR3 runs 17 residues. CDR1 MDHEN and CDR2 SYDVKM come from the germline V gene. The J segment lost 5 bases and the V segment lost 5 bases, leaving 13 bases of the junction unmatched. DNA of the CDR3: TGTGCCAGCAGTCAGCCCGGGCTAGCGGGACCCCACAATGAGCAGTTCTTC. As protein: CASSQPGLAGPHNEQFF.

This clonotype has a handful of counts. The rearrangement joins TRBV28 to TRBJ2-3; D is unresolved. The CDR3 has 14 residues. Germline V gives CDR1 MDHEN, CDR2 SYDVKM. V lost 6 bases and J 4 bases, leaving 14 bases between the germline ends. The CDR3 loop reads CASSGTKGADTQYF. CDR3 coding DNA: TGTGCCAGCAGCGGTACTAAGGGCGCAGATACGCAGTATTTT.

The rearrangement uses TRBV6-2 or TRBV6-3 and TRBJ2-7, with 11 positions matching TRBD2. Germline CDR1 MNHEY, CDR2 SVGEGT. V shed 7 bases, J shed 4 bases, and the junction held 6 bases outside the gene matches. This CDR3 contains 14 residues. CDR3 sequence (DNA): TGTGCCAGCATTCCGGGACTAGCGGCATACGAGCAGTACTTC. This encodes CASIPGLAAYEQYF.

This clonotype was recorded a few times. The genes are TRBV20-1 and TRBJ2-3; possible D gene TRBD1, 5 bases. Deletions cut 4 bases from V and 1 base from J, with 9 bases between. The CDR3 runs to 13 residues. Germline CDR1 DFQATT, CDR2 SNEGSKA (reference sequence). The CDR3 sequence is CSATSRGTDTQYF. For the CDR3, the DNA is TGCAGTGCTACGAGCAGGGGCACAGATACGCAGTATTTT.

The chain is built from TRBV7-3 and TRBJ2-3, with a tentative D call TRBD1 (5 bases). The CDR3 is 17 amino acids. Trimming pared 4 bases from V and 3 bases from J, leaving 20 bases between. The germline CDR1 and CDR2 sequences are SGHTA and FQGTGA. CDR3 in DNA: TGTGCCAGCAGCTCCAGGCCCACTCAGAAGGGGACAGATACGCAGTATTTT. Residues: CASSSRPTQKGTDTQYF.

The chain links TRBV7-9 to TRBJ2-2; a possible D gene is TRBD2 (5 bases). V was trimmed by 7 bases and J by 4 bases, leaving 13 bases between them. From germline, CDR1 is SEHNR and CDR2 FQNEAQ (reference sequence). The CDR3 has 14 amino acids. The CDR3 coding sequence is TGTGCCAGCAAAAAAGCGGAGTTCACCGGGGAGCTGTTTTTT. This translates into CASKKAEFTGELFF. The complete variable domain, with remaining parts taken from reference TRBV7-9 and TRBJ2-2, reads DTGVSQNPRHKITKRGQNVTFRCDPISEHNRLYWYRQTLGQGPEFLTYFQNEAQLEKSRLLSDRFSAERPKGSFSTLEIQRTEQGDSAMYLCASKKAEFTGELFFGEGSRLTVL.